Reported below is one T cell receptor beta chain. This sample was taken from a study of blood T cell repertoires in COVID-19. Study in general: The analysed material was cDNA or gDNA that came from T cells, B-cell-depleted T cells, or PBMCs.

Clinical history reported by participants formed the basis on which cohorts were assigned. Individuals in the exposed group had encountered a COVID-19 case within 2 weeks preceding study entry. V was pared by 11 bases and J by 3 bases, with 14 bases between. Germline V gene lookup returns CDR1 MNHEY and CDR2 SVGAGI. CDR3 size: 13 residues. Original handling: Estimated nucleated cell counts came from reference gene primer amplification. Profiling relied on immunoSEQ multiplex PCR, and the TCRdb table lists in-frame clones only, not all of them. V and J calls and clone size are as listed in that table; D and trimming were resolved from the DNA. The table shows some 340,000 clones, with more than 85% occurring only once.

The sequence was obtained from a woman aged 25 to 39 who had been exposed to COVID-19. The sequenced material came from PBMCs or T cells enriched from blood (not recorded which). This chain connects TRBV6-5 to TRBJ2-1; TRBD1 is a possible D gene (6 bases). This CDR3 reads CAVLRGYYNEQFF. CDR3 in DNA: TGTGCCGTTCTTAGGGGGTACTACAATGAGCAGTTCTTC.